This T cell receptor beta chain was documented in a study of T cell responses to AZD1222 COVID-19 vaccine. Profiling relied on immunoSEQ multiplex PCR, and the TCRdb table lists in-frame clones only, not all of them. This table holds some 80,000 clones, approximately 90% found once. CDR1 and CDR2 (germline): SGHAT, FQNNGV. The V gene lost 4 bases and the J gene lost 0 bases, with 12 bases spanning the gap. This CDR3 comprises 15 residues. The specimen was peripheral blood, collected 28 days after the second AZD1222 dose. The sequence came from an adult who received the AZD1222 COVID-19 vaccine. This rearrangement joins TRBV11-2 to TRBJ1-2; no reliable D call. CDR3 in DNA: TGTGCCAGCAGCTCACCCAGGACCCCTAACTATGGCTACACCTTC. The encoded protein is CASSSPRTPNYGYTF.